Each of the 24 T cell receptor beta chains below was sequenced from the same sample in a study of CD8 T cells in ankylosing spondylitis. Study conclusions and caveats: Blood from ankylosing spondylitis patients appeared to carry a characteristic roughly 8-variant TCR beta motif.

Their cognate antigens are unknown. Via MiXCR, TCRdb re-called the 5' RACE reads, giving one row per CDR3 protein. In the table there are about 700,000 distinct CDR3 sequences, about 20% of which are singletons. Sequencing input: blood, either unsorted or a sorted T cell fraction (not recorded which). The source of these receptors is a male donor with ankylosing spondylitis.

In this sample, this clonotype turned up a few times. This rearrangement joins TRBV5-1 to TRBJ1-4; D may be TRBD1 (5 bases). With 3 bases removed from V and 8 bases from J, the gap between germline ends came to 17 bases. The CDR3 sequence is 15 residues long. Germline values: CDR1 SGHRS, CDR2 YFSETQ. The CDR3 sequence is CASSSSASPGEKLFF. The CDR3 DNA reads TGCGCCAGCAGCTCCTCGGCTTCGCCAGGGGAAAAACTGTTTTTT.

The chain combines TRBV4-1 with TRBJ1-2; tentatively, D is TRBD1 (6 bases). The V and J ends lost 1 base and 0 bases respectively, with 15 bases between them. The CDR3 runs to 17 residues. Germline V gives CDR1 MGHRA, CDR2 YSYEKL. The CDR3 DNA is TGCGCCAGCAGCCAAGCCCTCACAGGGCCAGCTAACTATGGCTACACCTTC. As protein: CASSQALTGPANYGYTF.

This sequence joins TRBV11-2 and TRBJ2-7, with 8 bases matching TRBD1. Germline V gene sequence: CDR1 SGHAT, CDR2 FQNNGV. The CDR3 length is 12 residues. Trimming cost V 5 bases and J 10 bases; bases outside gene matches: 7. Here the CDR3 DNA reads TGTGCCAGCAGCATGACAGGGGCGGGACAGTACTTC. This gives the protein CASSMTGAGQYF.

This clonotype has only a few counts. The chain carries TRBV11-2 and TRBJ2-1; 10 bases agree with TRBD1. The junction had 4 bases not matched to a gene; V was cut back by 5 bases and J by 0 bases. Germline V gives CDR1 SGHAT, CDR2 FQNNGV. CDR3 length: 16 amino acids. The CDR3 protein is CASSGRTGGSYNEQFF. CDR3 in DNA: TGTGCCAGCAGCGGACGGACAGGGGGCTCCTACAATGAGCAGTTCTTC.

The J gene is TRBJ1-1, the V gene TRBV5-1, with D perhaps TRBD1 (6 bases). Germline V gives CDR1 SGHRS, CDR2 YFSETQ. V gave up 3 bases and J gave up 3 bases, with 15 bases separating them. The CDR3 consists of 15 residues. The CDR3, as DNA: TGCGCCAGCAGCTCGCAGGGGCCCACGGACACTGAAGCTTTCTTT. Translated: CASSSQGPTDTEAFF.

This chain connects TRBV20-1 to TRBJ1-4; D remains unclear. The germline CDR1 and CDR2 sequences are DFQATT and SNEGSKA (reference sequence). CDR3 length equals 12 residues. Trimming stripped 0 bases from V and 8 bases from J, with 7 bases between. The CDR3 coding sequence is TGCAGTGCTAGAGAAAAACAGGAAAAACTGTTTTTT. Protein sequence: CSAREKQEKLFF.

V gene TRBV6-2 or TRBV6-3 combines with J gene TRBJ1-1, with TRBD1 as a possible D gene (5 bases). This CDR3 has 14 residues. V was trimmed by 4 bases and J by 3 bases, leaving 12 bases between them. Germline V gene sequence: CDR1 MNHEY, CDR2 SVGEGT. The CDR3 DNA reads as TGTGCCAGCAGTTCTCAGGGCTGGGACACTGAAGCTTTCTTT. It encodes CASSSQGWDTEAFF.

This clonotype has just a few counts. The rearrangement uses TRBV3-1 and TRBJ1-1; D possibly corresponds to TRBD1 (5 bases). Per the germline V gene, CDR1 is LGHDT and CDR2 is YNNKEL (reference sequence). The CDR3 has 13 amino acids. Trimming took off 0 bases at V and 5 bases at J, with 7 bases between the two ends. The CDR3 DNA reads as TGTGCCAGCAGCCAAGAGGGGCGAACTGAAGCTTTCTTT. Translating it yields CASSQEGRTEAFF.

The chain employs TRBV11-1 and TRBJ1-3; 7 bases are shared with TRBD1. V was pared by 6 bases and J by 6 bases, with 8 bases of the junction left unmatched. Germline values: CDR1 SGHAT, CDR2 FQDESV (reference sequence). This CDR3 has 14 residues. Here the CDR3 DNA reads TGTGCCAGCAGACGACATCAGGGGGAAAACACCATATATTTT. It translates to CASRRHQGENTIYF.

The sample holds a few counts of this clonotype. The CDR3 region is CATSDPGTFTDTQYF. In DNA, the CDR3 is TGTGCCACCAGTGACCCCGGGACATTCACAGATACGCAGTATTTT. The chain has TRBV24-1 and TRBJ2-3; tentative D call: TRBD1 (6 bases). The CDR3 extends over 15 amino acids. Trimming left V 4 bases short and J 2 bases short, with 12 bases between. The germline gives CDR1 KGHDR, CDR2 SFDVKD.

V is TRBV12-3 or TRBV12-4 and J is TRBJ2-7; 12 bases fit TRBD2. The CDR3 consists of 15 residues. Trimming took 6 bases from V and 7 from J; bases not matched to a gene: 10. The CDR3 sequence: CASRDRLAGDREQYF. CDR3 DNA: TGTGCCAGCAGGGATCGACTAGCGGGGGATAGAGAGCAGTACTTC.

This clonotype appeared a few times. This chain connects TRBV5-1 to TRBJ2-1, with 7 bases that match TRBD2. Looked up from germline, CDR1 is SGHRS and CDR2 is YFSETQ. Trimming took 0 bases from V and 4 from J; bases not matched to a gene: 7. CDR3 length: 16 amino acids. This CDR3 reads CASSLAAPGGYNEQFF. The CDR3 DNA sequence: TGCGCCAGCAGCTTGGCGGCCCCGGGGGGTTACAATGAGCAGTTCTTC.

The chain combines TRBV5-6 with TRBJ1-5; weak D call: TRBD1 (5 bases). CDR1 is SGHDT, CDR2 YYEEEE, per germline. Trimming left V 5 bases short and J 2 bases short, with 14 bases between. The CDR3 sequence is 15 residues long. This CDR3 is CASSFTGSGNQPQHF. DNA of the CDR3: TGTGCCAGCAGTTTTACAGGTTCTGGCAATCAGCCCCAGCATTTT.

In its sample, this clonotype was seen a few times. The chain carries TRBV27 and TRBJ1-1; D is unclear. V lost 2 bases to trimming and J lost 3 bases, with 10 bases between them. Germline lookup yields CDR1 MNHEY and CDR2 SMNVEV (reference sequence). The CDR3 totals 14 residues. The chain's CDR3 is CASSLRTGHTEAFF. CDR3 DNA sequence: TGTGCCAGCAGTTTACGCACTGGGCACACTGAAGCTTTCTTT.

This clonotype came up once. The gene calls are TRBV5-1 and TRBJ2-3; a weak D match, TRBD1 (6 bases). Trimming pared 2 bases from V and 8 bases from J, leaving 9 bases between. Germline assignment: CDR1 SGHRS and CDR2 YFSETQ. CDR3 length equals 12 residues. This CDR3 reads CASSLQGSTQYF. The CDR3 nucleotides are TGCGCCAGCAGCTTACAGGGTAGTACGCAGTATTTT.

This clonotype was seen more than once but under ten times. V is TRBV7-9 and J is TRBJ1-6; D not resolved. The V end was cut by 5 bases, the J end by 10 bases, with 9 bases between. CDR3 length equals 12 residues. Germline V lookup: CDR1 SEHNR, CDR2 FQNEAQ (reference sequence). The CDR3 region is CASSQDRSPLHF. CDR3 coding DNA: TGTGCCAGCAGCCAGGACCGGTCACCCCTCCACTTT.

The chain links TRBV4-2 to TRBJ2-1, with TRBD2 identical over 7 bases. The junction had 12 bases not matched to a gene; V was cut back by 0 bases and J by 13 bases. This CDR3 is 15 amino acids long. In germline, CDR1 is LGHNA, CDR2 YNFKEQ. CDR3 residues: CASSQDSYVGGGQFF. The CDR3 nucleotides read TGTGCCAGCAGCCAAGACTCCTACGTGGGGGGGGGTCAGTTCTTC.

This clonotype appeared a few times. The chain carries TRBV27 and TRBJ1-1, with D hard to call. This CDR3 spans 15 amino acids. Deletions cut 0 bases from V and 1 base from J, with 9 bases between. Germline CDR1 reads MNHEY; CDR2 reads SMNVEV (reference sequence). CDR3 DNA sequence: TGTGCCAGCAGTTTATCAGGCGGAACGAACACTGAAGCTTTCTTT. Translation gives CASSLSGGTNTEAFF.

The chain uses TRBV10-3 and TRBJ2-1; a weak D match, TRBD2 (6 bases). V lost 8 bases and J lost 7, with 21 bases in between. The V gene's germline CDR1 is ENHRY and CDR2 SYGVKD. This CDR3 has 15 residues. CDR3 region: CAIAFGGVAGNEQFF. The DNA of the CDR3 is TGTGCCATCGCTTTCGGGGGTGTGGCTGGTAATGAGCAGTTCTTC.

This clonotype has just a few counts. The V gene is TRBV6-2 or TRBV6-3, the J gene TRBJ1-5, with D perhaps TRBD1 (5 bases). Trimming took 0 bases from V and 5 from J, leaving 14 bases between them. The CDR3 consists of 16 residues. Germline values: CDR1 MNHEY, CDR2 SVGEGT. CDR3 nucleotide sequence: TGTGCCAGCAGTTACTCGTTCCCCAGGGACGATCAGCCCCAGCATTTT. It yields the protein CASSYSFPRDDQPQHF.

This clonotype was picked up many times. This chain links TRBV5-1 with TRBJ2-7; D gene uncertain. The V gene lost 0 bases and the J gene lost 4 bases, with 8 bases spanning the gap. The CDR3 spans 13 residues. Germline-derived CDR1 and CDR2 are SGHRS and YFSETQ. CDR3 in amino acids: CASSLDQTYEQYF. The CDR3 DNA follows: TGCGCCAGCAGCTTGGACCAGACGTACGAGCAGTACTTC.

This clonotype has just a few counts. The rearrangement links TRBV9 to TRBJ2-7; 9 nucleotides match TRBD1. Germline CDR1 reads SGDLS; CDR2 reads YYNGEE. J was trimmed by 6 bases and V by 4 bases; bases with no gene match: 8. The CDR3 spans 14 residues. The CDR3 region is CASSRRDREFEQYF. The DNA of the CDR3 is TGTGCCAGCAGCCGCCGGGACAGGGAGTTCGAGCAGTACTTC.

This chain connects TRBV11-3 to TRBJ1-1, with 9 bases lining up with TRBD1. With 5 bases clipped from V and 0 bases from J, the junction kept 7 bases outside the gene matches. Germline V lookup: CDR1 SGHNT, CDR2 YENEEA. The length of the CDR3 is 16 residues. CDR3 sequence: CASSLRGTGMNTEAFF. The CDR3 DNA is TGTGCCAGCAGCCTGAGGGGGACAGGGATGAACACTGAAGCTTTCTTT.

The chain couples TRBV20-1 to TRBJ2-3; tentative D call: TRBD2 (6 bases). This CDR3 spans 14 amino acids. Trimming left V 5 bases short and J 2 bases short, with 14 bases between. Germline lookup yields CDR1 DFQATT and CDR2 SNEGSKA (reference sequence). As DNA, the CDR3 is TGCAGTGCTGCGATTCGGGACTTCACAGATACGCAGTATTTT. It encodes CSAAIRDFTDTQYF.